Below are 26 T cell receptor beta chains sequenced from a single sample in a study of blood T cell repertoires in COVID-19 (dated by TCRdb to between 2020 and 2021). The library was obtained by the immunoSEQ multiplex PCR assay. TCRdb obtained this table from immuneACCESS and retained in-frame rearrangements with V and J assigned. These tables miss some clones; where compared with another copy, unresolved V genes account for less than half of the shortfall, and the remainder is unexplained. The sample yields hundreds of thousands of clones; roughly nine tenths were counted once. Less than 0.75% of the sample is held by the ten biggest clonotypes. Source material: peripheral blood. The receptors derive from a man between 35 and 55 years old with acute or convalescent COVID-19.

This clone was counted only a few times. This CDR3 is CASSLGQGYTGELFF. The CDR3 DNA follows: TGTGCCAGCAGCTTAGGACAGGGCTACACCGGGGAGCTGTTTTTT. The rearrangement joins TRBV7-3 to TRBJ2-2, with TRBD1 matching over 8 bases. CDR3 size: 15 residues. J lost 3 bases, V lost 2 bases, and 2 bases had no gene match. The germline V gene has CDR1 SGHTA and CDR2 FQGTGA. Full variable domain (remainder filled in from reference TRBV7-3 and TRBJ2-2): GAGVSQTPSNKVTEKGKYVELRCDPISGHTALYWYRQSLGQGPEFLIYFQGTGAADDSGLPNDRFFAVRPEGSVSTLKIQRTERGDSAVYLCASSLGQGYTGELFFGEGSRLTVL.

The CDR3 spells CASSIYGQGNQPQHF. The CDR3 DNA sequence: TGTGCCAGCAGTATTTACGGACAGGGGAATCAGCCCCAGCATTTT. The chain joins TRBV28 to TRBJ1-5; 9 nucleotides match TRBD1. The CDR3 is 15 amino acids. J was trimmed by 4 bases and V by 5 bases; bases with no gene match: 6. From germline, CDR1 is MDHEN and CDR2 SYDVKM. The entire variable domain, with the rest obtained from reference TRBV28 and TRBJ1-5, is as follows: DVKVTQSSRYLVKRTGEKVFLECVQDMDHENMFWYRQDPGLGLRLIYFSYDVKMKEKGDIPEGYSVSREKKERFSLILESASTNQTSMYLCASSIYGQGNQPQHFGDGTRLSIL.

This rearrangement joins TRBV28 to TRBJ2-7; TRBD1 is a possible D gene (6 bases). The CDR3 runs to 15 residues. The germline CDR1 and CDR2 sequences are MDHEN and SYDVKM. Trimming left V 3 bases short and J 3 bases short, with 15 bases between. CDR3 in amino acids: CASSFRGRGGYEQYF. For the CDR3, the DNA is TGTGCCAGCAGTTTTAGGGGTAGAGGGGGCTACGAGCAGTACTTC.

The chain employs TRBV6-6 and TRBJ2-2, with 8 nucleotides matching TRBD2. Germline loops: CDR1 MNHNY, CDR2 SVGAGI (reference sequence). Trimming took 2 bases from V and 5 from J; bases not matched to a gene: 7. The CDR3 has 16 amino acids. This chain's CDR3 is CASSYPRGGWTGELFF. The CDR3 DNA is TGTGCCAGCAGTTACCCTCGGGGGGGGTGGACCGGGGAGCTGTTTTTT.

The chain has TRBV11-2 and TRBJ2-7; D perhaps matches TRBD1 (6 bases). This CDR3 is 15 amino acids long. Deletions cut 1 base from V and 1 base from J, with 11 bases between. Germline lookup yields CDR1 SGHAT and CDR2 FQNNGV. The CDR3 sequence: CASSLGGTPSYEQYF. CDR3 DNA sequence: TGTGCCAGCAGCTTAGGGGGGACACCTTCCTACGAGCAGTACTTC.

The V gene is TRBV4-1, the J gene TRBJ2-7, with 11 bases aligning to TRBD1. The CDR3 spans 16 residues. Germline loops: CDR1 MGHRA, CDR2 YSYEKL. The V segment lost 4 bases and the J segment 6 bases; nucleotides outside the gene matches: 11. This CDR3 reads CASSRGQGANDGEQYF. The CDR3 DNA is TGCGCCAGCAGCCGAGGACAGGGGGCTAATGATGGCGAGCAGTACTTC.

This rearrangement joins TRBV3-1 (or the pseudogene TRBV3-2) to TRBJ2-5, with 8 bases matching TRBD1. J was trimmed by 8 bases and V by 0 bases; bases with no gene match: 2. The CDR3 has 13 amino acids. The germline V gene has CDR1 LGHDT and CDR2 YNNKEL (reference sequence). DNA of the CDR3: TGTGCCAGCAGCCAAGAAGACAGGGGAACCCAGTACTTC. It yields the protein CASSQEDRGTQYF.

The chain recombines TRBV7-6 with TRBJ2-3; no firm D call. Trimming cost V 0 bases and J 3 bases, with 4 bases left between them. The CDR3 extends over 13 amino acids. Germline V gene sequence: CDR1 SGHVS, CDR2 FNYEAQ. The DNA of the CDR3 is TGTGCCAGCAGCTTAGCCGAGACAGATACGCAGTATTTT. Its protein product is CASSLAETDTQYF.

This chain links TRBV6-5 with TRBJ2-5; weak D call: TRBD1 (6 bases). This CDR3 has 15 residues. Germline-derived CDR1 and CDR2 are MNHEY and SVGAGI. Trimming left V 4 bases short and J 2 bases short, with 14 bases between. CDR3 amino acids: CASSFRGVEQETQYF. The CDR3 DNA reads TGTGCCAGCAGTTTCAGGGGAGTTGAACAAGAGACCCAGTACTTC.

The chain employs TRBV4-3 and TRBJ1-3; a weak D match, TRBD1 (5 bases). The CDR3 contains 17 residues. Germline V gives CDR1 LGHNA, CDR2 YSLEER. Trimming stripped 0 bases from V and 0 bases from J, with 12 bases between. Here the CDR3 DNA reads TGCGCCAGCAGCCAAGATCCCCAGGGATTCTCTGGAAACACCATATATTTT. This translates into CASSQDPQGFSGNTIYF.

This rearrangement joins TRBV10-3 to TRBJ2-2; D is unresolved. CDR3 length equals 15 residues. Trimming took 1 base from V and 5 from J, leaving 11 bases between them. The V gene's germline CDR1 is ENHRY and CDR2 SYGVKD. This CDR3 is CAISEFASETGELFF. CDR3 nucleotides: TGTGCCATCAGTGAGTTCGCCAGCGAGACCGGGGAGCTGTTTTTT.

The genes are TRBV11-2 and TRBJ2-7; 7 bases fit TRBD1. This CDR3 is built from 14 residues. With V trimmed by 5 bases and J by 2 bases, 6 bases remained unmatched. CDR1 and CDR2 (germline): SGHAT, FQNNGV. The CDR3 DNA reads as TGTGCCAGCAGCGCCCGGGACAGAGCCTACGAGCAGTACTTC. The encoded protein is CASSARDRAYEQYF.

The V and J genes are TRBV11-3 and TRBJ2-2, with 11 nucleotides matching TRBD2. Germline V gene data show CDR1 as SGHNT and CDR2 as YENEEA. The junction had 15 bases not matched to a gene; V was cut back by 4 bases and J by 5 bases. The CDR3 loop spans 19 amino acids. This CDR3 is CASSSSWGSGRVGTGELFF. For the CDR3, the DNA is TGTGCCAGCAGCTCCTCCTGGGGTAGCGGGAGGGTGGGAACCGGGGAGCTGTTTTTT.

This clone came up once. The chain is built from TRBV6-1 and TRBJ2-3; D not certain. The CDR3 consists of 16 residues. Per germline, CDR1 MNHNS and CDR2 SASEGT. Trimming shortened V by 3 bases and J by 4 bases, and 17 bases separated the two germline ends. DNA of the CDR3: TGTGCCAGCAGTGATTGGGCCCCCAGGATTGCAGATACGCAGTATTTT. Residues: CASSDWAPRIADTQYF.

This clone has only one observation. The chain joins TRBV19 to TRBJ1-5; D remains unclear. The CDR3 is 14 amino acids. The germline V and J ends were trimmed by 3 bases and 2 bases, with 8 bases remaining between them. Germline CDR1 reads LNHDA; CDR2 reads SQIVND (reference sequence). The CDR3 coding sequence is TGTGCCAGTAGTATTGAGGCACGCAATCAGCCCCAGCATTTT. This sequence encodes CASSIEARNQPQHF.

The CDR3 spells CASSPGTSGPYYNEQFF. The CDR3 DNA reads as TGTGCCAGCAGCCCCGGGACTAGCGGGCCATACTACAATGAGCAGTTCTTC. The genes are TRBV7-8 and TRBJ2-1; TRBD2 matches at 12 bases. The length of the CDR3 is 17 residues. J was trimmed by 3 bases and V by 5 bases; bases with no gene match: 8. Germline assignment: CDR1 SGHVS and CDR2 FQNEAQ.

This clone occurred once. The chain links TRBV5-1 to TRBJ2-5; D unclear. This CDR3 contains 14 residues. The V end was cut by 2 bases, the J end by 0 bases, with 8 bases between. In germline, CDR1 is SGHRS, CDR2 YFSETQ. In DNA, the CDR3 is TGCGCCAGCAGCTTAATGGCGGACCAAGAGACCCAGTACTTC. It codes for CASSLMADQETQYF.

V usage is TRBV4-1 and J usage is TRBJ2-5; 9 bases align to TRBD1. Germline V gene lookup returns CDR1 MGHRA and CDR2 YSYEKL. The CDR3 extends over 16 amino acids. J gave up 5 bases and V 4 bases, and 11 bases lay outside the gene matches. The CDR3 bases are TGCGCCAGCAGCCTAAATAGACAGGGGGTCGTTGAGACCCAGTACTTC. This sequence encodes CASSLNRQGVVETQYF.

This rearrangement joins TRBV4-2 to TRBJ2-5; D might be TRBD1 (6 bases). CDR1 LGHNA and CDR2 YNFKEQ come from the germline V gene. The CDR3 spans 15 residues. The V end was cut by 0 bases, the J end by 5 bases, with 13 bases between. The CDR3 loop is CASSQDRGLGETQYF. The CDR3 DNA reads TGTGCCAGCAGCCAAGACAGGGGCCTCGGGGAGACCCAGTACTTC.

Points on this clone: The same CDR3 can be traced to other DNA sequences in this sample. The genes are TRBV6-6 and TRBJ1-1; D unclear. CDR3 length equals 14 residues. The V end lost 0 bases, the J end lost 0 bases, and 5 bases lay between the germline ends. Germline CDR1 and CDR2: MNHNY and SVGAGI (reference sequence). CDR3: CASSYSGLNTEAFF. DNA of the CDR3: TGTGCCAGCAGTTACTCGGGCTTGAACACTGAAGCTTTCTTT.

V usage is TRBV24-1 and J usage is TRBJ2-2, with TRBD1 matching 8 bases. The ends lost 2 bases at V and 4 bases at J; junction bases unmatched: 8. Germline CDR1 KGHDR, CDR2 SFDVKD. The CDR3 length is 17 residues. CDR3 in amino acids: CATSDSPQGASTGELFF. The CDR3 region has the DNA TGTGCCACCAGTGATTCCCCCCAGGGGGCGAGCACCGGGGAGCTGTTTTTT.

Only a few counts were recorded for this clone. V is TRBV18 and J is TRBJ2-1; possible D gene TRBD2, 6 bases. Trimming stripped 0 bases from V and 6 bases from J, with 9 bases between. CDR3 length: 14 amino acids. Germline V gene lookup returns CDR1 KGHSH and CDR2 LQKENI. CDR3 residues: CASSPPHGGNEQFF. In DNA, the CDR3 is TGTGCCAGCTCACCACCCCACGGGGGCAATGAGCAGTTCTTC.

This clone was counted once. CDR3 loop: CASSLRGNSNQPQHF. The CDR3 DNA reads as TGTGCCAGCAGCTTACGAGGGAATAGCAATCAGCCCCAGCATTTT. The chain is built from TRBV11-1 and TRBJ1-5; D call uncertain. V lost 2 bases and J 0 bases, leaving 8 bases between the germline ends. Germline V gene lookup returns CDR1 SGHAT and CDR2 FQDESV (reference sequence). The CDR3 contains 15 residues.

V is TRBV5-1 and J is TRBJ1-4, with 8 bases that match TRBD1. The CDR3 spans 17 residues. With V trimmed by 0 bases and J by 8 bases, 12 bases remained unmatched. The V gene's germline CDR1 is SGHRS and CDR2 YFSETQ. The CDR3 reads CASSLERGQGRGEKLFF. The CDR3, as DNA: TGCGCCAGCAGCTTGGAACGAGGACAGGGCCGAGGGGAAAAACTGTTTTTT.

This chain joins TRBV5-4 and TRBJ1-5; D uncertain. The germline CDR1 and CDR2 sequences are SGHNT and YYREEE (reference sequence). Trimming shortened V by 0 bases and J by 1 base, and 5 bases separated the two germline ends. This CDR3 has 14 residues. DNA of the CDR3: TGTGCCAGCAGCTTGGTTGGCAGCAATCAGCCCCAGCATTTT. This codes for CASSLVGSNQPQHF.

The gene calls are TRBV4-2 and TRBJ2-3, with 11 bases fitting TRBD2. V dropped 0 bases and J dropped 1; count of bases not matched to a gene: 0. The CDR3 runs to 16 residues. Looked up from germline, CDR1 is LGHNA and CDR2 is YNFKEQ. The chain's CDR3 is CASSQELAGGTDTQYF. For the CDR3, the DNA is TGTGCCAGCAGCCAAGAACTAGCGGGGGGCACAGATACGCAGTATTTT.